This T cell receptor beta chain was recorded in a study of blood T cell repertoires in COVID-19. In the source study's methods: Amplification of reference gene primers provided the estimated nucleated cell counts. Clones were sequenced by immunoSEQ multiplex PCR, and TCRdb holds only the in-frame ones, with some missing. Clonal size and the V and J genes are those of that table, whereas D and trimming came from the DNA. The sample records fewer than 300,000 clones, roughly four fifths being singletons. The germline gives CDR1 MNHEY, CDR2 SVGEGT. The CDR3 totals 17 residues. J lost 8 bases, V lost 2 bases, and 10 bases had no gene match.

This chain links TRBV6-2 or TRBV6-3 with TRBJ2-1; 12 bases agree with TRBD2. This sequence originates from a person aged 70 to 79 with COVID-19, enrolled during active disease. Sequenced input: peripheral blood. CDR3 loop: CASSYASGGAIMDEQFF. The CDR3, as DNA: TGTGCCAGCAGTTACGCTAGCGGGGGGGCTATTATGGATGAGCAGTTCTTC.